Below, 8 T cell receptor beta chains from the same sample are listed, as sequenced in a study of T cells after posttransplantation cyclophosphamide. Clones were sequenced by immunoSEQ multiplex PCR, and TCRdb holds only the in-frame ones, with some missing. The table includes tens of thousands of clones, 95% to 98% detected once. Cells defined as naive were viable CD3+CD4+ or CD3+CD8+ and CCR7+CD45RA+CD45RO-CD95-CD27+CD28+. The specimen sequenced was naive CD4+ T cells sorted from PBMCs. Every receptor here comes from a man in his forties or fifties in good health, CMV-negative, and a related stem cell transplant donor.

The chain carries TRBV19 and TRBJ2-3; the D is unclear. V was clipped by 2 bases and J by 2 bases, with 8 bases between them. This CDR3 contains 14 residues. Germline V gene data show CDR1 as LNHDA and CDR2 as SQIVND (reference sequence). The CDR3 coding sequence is TGTGCCAGTAGTATACAGGCAGACACAGATACGCAGTATTTT. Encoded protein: CASSIQADTDTQYF.

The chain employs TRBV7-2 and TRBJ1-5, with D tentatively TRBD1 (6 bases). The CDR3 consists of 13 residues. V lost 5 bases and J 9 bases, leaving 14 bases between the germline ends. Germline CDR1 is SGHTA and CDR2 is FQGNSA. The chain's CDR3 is CASSAGVSRPQHF. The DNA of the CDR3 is TGTGCCAGCAGCGCAGGGGTAAGTCGGCCCCAGCATTTT.

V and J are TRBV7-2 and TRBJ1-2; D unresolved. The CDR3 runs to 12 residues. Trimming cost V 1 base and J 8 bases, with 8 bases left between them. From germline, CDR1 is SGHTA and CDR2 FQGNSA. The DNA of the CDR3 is TGTGCCAGCAGCTTAGAGAGAGTAGGCTACACCTTC. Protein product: CASSLERVGYTF.

The CDR3 spells CSAPAGTSRYNEQFF. The CDR3 DNA follows: TGCAGCGCCCCCGCCGGGACTAGCCGCTACAATGAGCAGTTCTTC. This chain uses TRBV29-1 with TRBJ2-1, with 9 nucleotides matching TRBD2. V gave up 7 bases and J gave up 3 bases; unmatched junction bases: 10. The V gene's germline CDR1 is SQVTM and CDR2 ANQGSEA. The CDR3 is 15 residues long.

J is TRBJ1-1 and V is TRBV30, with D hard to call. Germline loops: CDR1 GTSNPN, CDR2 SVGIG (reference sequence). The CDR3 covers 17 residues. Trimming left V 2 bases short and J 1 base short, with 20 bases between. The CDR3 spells CAWSSALDEAANTEAFF. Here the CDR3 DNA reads TGTGCCTGGAGTTCCGCCCTCGATGAGGCAGCGAACACTGAAGCTTTCTTT. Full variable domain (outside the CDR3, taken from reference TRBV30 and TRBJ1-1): SQTIHQWPATLVQPVGSPLSLECTVEGTSNPNLYWYRQAAGRGLQLLFYSVGIGQISSEVPQNLSASRPQDRQFILSSKKLLLSDSGFYLCAWSSALDEAANTEAFFGQGTRLTVV.

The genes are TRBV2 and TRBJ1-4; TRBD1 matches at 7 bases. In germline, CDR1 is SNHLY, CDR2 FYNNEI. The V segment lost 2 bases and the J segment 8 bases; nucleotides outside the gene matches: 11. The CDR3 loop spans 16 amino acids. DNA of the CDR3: TGTGCCAGCAGTGAAAAGGGGCCAGGGGGAGGAGAAAAACTGTTTTTT. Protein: CASSEKGPGGGEKLFF.

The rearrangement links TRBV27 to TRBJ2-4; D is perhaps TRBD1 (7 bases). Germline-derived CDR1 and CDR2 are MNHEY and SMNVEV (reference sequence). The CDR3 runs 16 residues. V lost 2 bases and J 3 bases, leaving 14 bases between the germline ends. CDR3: CASSLEGRGVKNIQYF. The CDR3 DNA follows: TGTGCCAGCAGTTTAGAGGGCAGGGGGGTCAAAAACATTCAGTACTTC.

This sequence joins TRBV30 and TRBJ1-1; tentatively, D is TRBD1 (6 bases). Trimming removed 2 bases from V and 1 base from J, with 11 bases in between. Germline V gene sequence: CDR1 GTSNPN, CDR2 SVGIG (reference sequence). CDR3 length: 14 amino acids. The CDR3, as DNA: TGTGCCTGGAGTCCACAGGGTCGGAACACTGAAGCTTTCTTT. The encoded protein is CAWSPQGRNTEAFF.